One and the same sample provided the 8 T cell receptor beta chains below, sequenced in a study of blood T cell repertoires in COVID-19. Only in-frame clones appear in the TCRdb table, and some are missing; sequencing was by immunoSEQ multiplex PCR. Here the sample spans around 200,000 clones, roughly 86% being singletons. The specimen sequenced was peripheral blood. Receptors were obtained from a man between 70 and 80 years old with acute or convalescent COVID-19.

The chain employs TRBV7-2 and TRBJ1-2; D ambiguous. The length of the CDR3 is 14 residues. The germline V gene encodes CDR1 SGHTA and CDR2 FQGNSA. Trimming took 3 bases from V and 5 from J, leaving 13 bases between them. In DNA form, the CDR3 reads TGTGCCAGCAGCTTGATTGGTGCCGCGTATGGCTACACCTTC. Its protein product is CASSLIGAAYGYTF.

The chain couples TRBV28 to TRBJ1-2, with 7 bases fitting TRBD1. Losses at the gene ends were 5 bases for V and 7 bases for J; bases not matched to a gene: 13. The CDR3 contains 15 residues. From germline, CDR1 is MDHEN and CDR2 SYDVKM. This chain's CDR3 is CASSPYGTALGGYTF. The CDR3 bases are TGTGCCAGCAGTCCCTATGGGACAGCCCTGGGTGGCTACACCTTC.

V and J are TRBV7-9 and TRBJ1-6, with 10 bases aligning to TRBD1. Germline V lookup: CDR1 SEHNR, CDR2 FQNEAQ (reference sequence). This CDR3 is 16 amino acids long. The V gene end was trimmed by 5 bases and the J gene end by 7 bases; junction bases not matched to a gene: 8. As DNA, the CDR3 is TGTGCCAGCAGCATACTCGGACAGGGGGGGAATTCACCCCTCCACTTT. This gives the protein CASSILGQGGNSPLHF.

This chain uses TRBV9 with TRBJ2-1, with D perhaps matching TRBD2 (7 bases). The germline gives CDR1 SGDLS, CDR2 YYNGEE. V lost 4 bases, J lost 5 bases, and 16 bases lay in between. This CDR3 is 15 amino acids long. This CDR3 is CASSSRGRPDNEQFF. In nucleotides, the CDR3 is TGTGCCAGCAGCTCGCGGGGGCGGCCCGACAATGAGCAGTTCTTC.

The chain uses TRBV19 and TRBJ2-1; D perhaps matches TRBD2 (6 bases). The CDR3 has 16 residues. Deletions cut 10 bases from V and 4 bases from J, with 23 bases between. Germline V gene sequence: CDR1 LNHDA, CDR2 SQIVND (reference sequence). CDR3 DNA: TGTGCCACTCCTGGGAGCGGGCCACCAGGGTACAATGAGCAGTTCTTC. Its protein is CATPGSGPPGYNEQFF.

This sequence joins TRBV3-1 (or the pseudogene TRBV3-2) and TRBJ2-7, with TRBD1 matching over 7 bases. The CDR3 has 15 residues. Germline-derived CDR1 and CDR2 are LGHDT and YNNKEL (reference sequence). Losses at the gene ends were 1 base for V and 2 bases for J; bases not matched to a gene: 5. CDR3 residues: CASSQGTGGPYEQYF. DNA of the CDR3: TGTGCCAGCAGCCAAGGGACAGGAGGCCCCTACGAGCAGTACTTC.

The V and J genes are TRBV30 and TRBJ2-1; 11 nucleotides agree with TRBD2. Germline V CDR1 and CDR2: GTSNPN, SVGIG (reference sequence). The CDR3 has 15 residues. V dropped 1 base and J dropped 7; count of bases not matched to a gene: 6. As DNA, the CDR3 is TGTGCCTGGAGTGCAACTAGCGGGAGTTGGAATGAGCAGTTCTTC. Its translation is CAWSATSGSWNEQFF.

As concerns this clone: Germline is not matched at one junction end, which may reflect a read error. CDR3 sequence (DNA): TGTGCTAGCAGCCTTCGACAGAGCTCCTACAATGAGCAGTTCTTC. As protein: CASSLRQSSYNEQFF. V usage is TRBV7-7 and J usage is TRBJ2-1; TRBD1 is a possible D gene (5 bases). The CDR3 spans 15 residues. Per germline, CDR1 SSHAT and CDR2 FNYEAQ (reference sequence).